This T cell receptor beta chain originates from a study of CD8 T cells in ankylosing spondylitis. General observations from the study: Characteristic, it appeared, of ankylosing spondylitis blood was a TCR beta motif of roughly eight highly homologous variants. In ankylosing spondylitis patients, matched synovial fluid reportedly showed significant enrichment of disease-linked clones. A CD8+ phenotype characterized the disease-linked clones, which were relatively rare in peripheral blood.

This clonotype has a count of ten or more. Antigen specificity is unknown. Germline assignment: CDR1 MNHEY and CDR2 SVGAGI. The CDR3 spans 16 residues. Trimming stripped 3 bases from V and 4 bases from J, with 19 bases between. Construction of TCR beta libraries was performed using quantitative 5'-RACE with molecular barcodes. A single record per CDR3 protein comes from TCRdb applying MiXCR to the 5' RACE reads. The data hold fewer than 550,000 distinct CDR3 sequences, with about 5.4% observed a single time. The chain recombines TRBV6-5 with TRBJ2-7; D gene uncertain. This sequence originates from a male donor with ankylosing spondylitis. The sequenced material came from blood, either unsorted or a sorted T cell fraction (not recorded which). The CDR3 region has the DNA TGTGCCAGCAGTTATGTGGACCGCCCGCCACCTTACGAGCAGTACTTC. Translated, it gives CASSYVDRPPPYEQYF.